What follows is one T cell receptor beta chain and its context. The antigen is undetermined. This sample stems from a study of shared clonotypes between healthy human individuals. Whole-study results and caveats: For sorted subsets, rarefaction showed incomplete sequencing despite large depth.

Measured with immunoSEQ multiplex PCR; TCRdb has only the in-frame clones, and not every one. The sample carries over 750,000 clones, about 97% recorded once. The germline V gene has CDR1 SGHVS and CDR2 FQNEAQ. This CDR3 has 13 residues. V was clipped by 7 bases and J by 3 bases, with 11 bases between them. CD8 cells regarded as naive lacked CD45RO, were positively chosen for CCR7, and omitted terminally differentiated effector memory CD45RA+ cells. The TCR originated in a man aged 25 to 45 in good health. The J gene is TRBJ2-3, the V gene TRBV7-8; possible D gene TRBD2, 6 bases. The specimen was naive CD8+ T cells sorted from blood. CDR3 DNA: TGTGCCAGCACCGACCGGGGGACAGATACGCAGTATTTT. This codes for CASTDRGTDTQYF.